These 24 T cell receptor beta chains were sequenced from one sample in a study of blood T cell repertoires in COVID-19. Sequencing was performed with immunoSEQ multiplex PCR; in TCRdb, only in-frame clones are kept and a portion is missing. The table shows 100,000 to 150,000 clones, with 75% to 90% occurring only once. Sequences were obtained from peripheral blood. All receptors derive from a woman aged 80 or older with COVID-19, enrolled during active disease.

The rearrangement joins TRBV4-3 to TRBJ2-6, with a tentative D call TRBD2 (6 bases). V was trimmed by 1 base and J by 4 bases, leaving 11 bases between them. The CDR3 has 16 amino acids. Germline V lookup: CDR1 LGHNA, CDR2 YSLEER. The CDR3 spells CASSQGGGAGANVLTF. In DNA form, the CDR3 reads TGCGCCAGCAGCCAAGGAGGCGGGGCAGGGGCCAACGTCCTGACTTTC.

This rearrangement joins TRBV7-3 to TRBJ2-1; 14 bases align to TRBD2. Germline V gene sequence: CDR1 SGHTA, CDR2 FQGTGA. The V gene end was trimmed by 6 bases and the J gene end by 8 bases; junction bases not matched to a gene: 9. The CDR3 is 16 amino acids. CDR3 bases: TGTGCCAGCAGTTTTATAGGGACTAGCGGGAGAGATGAGCAGTTCTTC. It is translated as CASSFIGTSGRDEQFF.

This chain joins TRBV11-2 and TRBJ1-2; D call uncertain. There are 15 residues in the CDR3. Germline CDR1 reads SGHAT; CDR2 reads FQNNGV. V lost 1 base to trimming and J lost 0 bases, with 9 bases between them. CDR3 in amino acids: CASSLGVAANYGYTF. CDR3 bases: TGTGCCAGCAGCTTAGGGGTCGCGGCTAACTATGGCTACACCTTC.

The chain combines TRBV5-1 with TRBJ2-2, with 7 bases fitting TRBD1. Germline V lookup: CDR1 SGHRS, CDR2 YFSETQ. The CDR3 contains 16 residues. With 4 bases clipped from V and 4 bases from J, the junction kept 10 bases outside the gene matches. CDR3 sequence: CASSSHPGTVTGELFF. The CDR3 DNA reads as TGCGCCAGCAGCAGCCACCCCGGGACAGTCACCGGGGAGCTGTTTTTT.

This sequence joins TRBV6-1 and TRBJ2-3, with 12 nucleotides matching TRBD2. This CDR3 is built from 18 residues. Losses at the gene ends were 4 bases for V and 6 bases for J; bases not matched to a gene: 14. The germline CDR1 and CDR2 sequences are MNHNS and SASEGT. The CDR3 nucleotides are TGTGCCAGCAGTGCTTATGCCGGGACTAGCGGGTCTGCGGATACGCAGTATTTT. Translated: CASSAYAGTSGSADTQYF.

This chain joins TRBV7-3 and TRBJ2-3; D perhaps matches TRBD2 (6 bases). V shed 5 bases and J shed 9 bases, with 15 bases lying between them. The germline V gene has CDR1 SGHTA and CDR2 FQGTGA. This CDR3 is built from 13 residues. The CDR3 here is CASSLQRASTQYF. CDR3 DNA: TGTGCCAGCAGCCTCCAGCGGGCTTCCACGCAGTATTTT. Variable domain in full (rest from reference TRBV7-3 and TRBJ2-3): GAGVSQTPSNKVTEKGKYVELRCDPISGHTALYWYRQSLGQGPEFLIYFQGTGAADDSGLPNDRFFAVRPEGSVSTLKIQRTERGDSAVYLCASSLQRASTQYFGPGTRLTVL.

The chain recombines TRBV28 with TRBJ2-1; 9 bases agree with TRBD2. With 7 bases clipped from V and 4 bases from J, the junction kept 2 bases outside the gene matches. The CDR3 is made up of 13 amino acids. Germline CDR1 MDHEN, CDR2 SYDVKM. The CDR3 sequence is CASKAGGYNEQFF. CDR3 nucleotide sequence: TGTGCCAGCAAGGCGGGAGGGTACAATGAGCAGTTCTTC.

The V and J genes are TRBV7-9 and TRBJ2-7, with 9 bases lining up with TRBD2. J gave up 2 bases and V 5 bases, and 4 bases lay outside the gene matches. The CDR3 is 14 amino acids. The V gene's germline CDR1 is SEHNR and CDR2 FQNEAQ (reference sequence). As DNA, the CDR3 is TGTGCCAGCAGCCATCTAGCGGGGACCTACGAGCAGTACTTC. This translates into CASSHLAGTYEQYF.

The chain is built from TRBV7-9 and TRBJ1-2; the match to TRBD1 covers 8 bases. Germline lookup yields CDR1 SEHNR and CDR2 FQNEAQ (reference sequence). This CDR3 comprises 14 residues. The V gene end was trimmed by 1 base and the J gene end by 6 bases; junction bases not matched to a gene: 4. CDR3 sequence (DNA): TGTGCCAGCAGCTTAGAGACAGGGGTAAATGGCTACACCTTC. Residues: CASSLETGVNGYTF.

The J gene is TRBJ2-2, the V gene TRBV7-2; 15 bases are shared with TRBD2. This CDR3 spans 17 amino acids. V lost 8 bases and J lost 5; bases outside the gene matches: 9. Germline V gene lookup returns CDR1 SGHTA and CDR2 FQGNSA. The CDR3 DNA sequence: TGTGCCAGCGAAGATCGGACTAGCGGGAGGGGTACCGGGGAGCTGTTTTTT. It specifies CASEDRTSGRGTGELFF.

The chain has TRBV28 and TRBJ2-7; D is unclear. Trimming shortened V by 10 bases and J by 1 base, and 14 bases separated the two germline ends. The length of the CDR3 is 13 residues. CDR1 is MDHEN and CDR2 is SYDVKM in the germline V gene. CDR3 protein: CATLRSQSYEQYF. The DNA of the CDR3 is TGTGCCACCCTCAGGTCCCAGTCCTACGAGCAGTACTTC.

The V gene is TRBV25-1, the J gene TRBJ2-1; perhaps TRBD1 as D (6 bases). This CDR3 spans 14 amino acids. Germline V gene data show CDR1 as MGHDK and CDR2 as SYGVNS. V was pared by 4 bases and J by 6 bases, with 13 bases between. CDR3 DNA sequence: TGTGCCAGCAGTGTTGGGGGCCTTGGCAATGAGCAGTTCTTC. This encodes CASSVGGLGNEQFF.

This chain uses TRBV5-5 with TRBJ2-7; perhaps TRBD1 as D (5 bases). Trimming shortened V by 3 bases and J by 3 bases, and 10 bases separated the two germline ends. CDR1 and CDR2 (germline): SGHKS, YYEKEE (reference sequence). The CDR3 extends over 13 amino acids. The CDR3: CASSYGHLYEQYF. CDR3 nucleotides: TGTGCCAGCAGCTACGGACACCTCTACGAGCAGTACTTC. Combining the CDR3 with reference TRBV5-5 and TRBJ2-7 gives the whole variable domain DAGVTQSPTHLIKTRGQQVTLRCSPISGHKSVSWYQQVLGQGPQFIFQYYEKEERGRGNFPDRFSARQFPNYSSELNVNALLLGDSALYLCASSYGHLYEQYFGPGTRLTVT.

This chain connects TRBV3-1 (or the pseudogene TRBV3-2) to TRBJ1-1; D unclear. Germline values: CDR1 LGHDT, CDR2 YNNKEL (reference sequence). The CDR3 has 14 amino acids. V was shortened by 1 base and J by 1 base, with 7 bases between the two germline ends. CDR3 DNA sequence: TGTGCCAGCAGCCAAGGCATAGAGAACACTGAAGCTTTCTTT. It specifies CASSQGIENTEAFF.

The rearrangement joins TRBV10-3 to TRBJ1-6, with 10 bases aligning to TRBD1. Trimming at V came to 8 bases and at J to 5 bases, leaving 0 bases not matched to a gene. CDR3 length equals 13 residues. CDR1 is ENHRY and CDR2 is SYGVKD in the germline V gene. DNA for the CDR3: TGTGCCATCGGACAGGGGGATAATTCACCCCTCCACTTT. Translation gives CAIGQGDNSPLHF.

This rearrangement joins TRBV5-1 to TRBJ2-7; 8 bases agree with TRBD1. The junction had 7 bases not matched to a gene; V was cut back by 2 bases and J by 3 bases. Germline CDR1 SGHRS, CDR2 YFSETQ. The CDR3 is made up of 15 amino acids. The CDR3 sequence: CASSLSGTGLYEQYF. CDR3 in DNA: TGCGCCAGCAGCTTATCCGGGACAGGCCTCTACGAGCAGTACTTC.

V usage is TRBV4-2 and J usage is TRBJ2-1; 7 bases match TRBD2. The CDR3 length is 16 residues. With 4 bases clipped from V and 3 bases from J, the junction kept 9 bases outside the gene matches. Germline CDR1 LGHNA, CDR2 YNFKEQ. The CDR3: CASSPPPRDYYNEQFF. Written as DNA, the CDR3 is TGTGCCAGCAGCCCTCCACCCCGGGACTACTACAATGAGCAGTTCTTC.

In DNA, the CDR3 is TGTGCCAGCAGTTTATACCCTACAGGGCACACTGAAGCTTTCTTT. Amino acids: CASSLYPTGHTEAFF. The V gene is TRBV27, the J gene TRBJ1-1; possibly TRBD1 for D (6 bases). The CDR3 loop spans 15 amino acids. V lost 1 base and J lost 3, with 12 bases in between. Germline V CDR1 and CDR2: MNHEY, SMNVEV (reference sequence).

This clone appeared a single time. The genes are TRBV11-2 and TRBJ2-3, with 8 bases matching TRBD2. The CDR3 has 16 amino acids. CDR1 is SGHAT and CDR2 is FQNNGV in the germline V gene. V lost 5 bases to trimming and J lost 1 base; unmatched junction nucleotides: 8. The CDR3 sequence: CASSTTSGSGTDTQYF. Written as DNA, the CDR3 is TGTGCCAGCAGCACGACGAGCGGGAGTGGCACAGATACGCAGTATTTT. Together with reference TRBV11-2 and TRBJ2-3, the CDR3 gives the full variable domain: EAGVAQSPRYKIIEKRQSVAFWCNPISGHATLYWYQQILGQGPKLLIQFQNNGVVDDSQLPKDRFSAERLKGVDSTLKIQPAKLEDSAVYLCASSTTSGSGTDTQYFGPGTRLTVL.

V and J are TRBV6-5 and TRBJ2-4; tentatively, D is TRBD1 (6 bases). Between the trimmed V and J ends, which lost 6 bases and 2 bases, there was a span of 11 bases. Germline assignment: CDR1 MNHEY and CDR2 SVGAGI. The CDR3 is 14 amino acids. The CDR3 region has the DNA TGTGCCAGCAGCCCAACAGGGTCCAAAAACATTCAGTACTTC. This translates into CASSPTGSKNIQYF.

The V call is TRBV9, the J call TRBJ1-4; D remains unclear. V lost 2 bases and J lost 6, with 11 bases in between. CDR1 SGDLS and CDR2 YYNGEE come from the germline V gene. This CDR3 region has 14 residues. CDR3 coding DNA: TGTGCCAGCAGCGTGGGAGGGCGGGATGAAAAACTGTTTTTT. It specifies CASSVGGRDEKLFF.

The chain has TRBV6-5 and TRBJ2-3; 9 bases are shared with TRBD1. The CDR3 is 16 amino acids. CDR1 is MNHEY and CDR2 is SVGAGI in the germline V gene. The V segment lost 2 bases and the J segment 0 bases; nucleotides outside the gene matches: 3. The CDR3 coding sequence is TGTGCCAGCAGTTACGGGACAGGGTCTAGCACAGATACGCAGTATTTT. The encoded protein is CASSYGTGSSTDTQYF.

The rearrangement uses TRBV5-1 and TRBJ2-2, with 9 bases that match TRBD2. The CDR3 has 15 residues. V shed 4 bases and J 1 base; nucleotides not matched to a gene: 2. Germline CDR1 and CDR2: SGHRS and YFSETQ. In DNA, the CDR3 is TGCGCCAGCAGCGCTAGCGGGGTGAACACCGGGGAGCTGTTTTTT. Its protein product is CASSASGVNTGELFF.

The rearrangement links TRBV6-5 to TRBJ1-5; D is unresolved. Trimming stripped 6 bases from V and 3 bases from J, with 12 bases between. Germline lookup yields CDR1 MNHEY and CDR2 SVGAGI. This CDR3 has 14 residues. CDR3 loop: CASRGGSYNQPQHF. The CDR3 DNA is TGTGCCAGCAGGGGAGGCAGCTACAATCAGCCCCAGCATTTT.